The 19 T cell receptor beta chains below come from one sample, sequenced in a study of cytomegalovirus exposure and HLA in healthy donors. Primers for the PCR totalled 60 Vbeta and 13 Jbeta. The protocol was immunoSEQ multiplex PCR, while the TCRdb copy is restricted to in-frame clones and leaves out a portion. This sample has about 170,000 clones; about four fifths occur once, and the top ten carry around 4.9%. The specimen was PBMCs. Receptor source: a man aged 18-30 years in good health and CMV-seronegative.

The J gene is TRBJ2-5, the V gene TRBV5-4, with D perhaps TRBD1 (6 bases). Germline assignment: CDR1 SGHNT and CDR2 YYREEE (reference sequence). The CDR3 runs 13 residues. Deletions cut 4 bases from V and 9 bases from J, with 16 bases between. This chain's CDR3 is CASSPDRQESQYF. Here the CDR3 DNA reads TGTGCCAGCAGCCCTGACAGGCAGGAGTCCCAGTACTTC.

The genes are TRBV5-1 and TRBJ2-5, with 11 bases fitting TRBD2. The CDR3 spans 15 residues. The J segment lost 5 bases and the V segment lost 4 bases, leaving 7 bases of the junction unmatched. Germline CDR1 is SGHRS and CDR2 is YFSETQ. CDR3 loop: CASSPGTSGIETQYF. The CDR3 region has the DNA TGCGCCAGCAGCCCGGGGACTAGCGGTATCGAGACCCAGTACTTC.

The chain couples TRBV5-4 to TRBJ1-2, with D unresolved. V lost 1 base, J lost 4 bases, and 8 bases lay in between. This CDR3 comprises 13 residues. The germline V gene has CDR1 SGHNT and CDR2 YYREEE (reference sequence). CDR3 protein: CASSLFTGYGYTF. The CDR3 bases are TGTGCCAGCAGCTTGTTTACCGGCTATGGCTACACCTTC.

J is TRBJ1-6 and V is TRBV28; D is uncertain. From germline, CDR1 is MDHEN and CDR2 SYDVKM. Trimming shortened V by 2 bases and J by 9 bases, and 14 bases separated the two germline ends. The CDR3 spans 15 residues. The DNA for the CDR3 is TGTGCCAGCAGTTTACATCCGGCCAGAGGTTCACCCCTCCACTTT. As protein: CASSLHPARGSPLHF.

V gene TRBV4-1 combines with J gene TRBJ1-5; tentatively, D is TRBD1 (5 bases). The germline V gene has CDR1 MGHRA and CDR2 YSYEKL. V lost 4 bases and J 6 bases, leaving 13 bases between the germline ends. The CDR3 is 14 residues long. The CDR3 DNA is TGCGCCAGCAGCCCTCAGGGCGGTCTTCAGCCCCAGCATTTT. Encoded protein: CASSPQGGLQPQHF.

J is TRBJ1-3 and V is TRBV9; 8 bases align to TRBD1. This CDR3 comprises 18 residues. V lost 2 bases, J lost 2 bases, and 12 bases stayed unmatched. Per germline, CDR1 SGDLS and CDR2 YYNGEE. CDR3 sequence: CASSVEGGRGLTGNTIYF. The CDR3 DNA reads as TGTGCCAGCAGCGTGGAGGGCGGCAGGGGGCTCACTGGAAACACCATATATTTT.

The gene calls are TRBV11-3 and TRBJ1-5, with no clear D. There are 17 residues in the CDR3. The germline CDR1 and CDR2 sequences are SGHNT and YENEEA. Trimming pared 4 bases from V and 6 bases from J, leaving 22 bases between. CDR3 nucleotide sequence: TGTGCCAGCAGCTCAGAGCGGCAGACGGATAACCTTCAGCCCCAGCATTTT. Its translation: CASSSERQTDNLQPQHF.

This chain uses TRBV4-2 with TRBJ1-5; D is unclear. The germline V and J ends were trimmed by 0 bases and 1 base, with 4 bases remaining between them. The CDR3 has 14 residues. Looked up from germline, CDR1 is LGHNA and CDR2 is YNFKEQ. The CDR3 sequence: CASSQEQSNQPQHF. The CDR3 bases are TGTGCCAGCAGCCAAGAACAAAGCAATCAGCCCCAGCATTTT.

The chain uses TRBV6-5 and TRBJ2-2; a possible D gene is TRBD2 (5 bases). The CDR3 spans 14 residues. The V gene's germline CDR1 is MNHEY and CDR2 SVGAGI. V was shortened by 4 bases and J by 6 bases, with 12 bases between the two germline ends. The CDR3: CASSSRGRAGELFF. DNA for the CDR3: TGTGCCAGCAGTTCCAGAGGGCGGGCCGGGGAGCTGTTTTTT.

This rearrangement joins TRBV11-3 to TRBJ2-7, with TRBD1 matching 8 bases. This CDR3 contains 15 residues. V shed 4 bases and J 4 bases; nucleotides not matched to a gene: 9. CDR1 and CDR2 from the germline V gene are SGHNT and YENEEA. In nucleotides, the CDR3 is TGTGCCAGCAGCTCACGACAGGGGAGACTTTACGAGCAGTACTTC. Its protein product is CASSSRQGRLYEQYF. Full variable domain (rest looked up from reference TRBV11-3 and TRBJ2-7): EAGVVQSPRYKIIEKKQPVAFWCNPISGHNTLYWYLQNLGQGPELLIRYENEEAVDDSQLPKDRFSAERLKGVDSTLKIQPAELGDSAVYLCASSSRQGRLYEQYFGPGTRLTVT.

This clone has a single count. For the CDR3, the DNA is TGTGCCAGCTCACCAGTGCAGGGTTTAGATCAGCCCCAGCATTTT. Its protein is CASSPVQGLDQPQHF. The chain couples TRBV18 to TRBJ1-5; D is perhaps TRBD1 (5 bases). The germline V gene encodes CDR1 KGHSH and CDR2 LQKENI. This CDR3 region has 15 residues. Between the trimmed V and J ends, which lost 2 bases and 5 bases, there was a span of 13 bases.

The V call is TRBV25-1, the J call TRBJ2-7, with 7 nucleotides matching TRBD2. With 5 bases clipped from V and 4 bases from J, the junction kept 2 bases outside the gene matches. This CDR3 has 12 amino acids. Per the germline V gene, CDR1 is MGHDK and CDR2 is SYGVNS. The CDR3 loop is CASSMGGYEQYF. For the CDR3, the DNA is TGTGCCAGCAGTATGGGAGGGTACGAGCAGTACTTC.

The chain carries TRBV11-2 and TRBJ1-6; 9 bases fit TRBD1. Germline V gene data show CDR1 as SGHAT and CDR2 as FQNNGV. The ends lost 5 bases at V and 7 bases at J; junction bases unmatched: 6. This CDR3 is 15 amino acids long. CDR3 region: CASSQNRGPNSPLHF. In DNA form, the CDR3 reads TGTGCCAGCAGCCAAAACAGGGGGCCAAATTCACCCCTCCACTTT.

The J gene is TRBJ2-1, the V gene TRBV27, with 12 bases that match TRBD2. CDR1 and CDR2 from the germline V gene are MNHEY and SMNVEV (reference sequence). Trimming at V came to 1 base and at J to 7 bases, leaving 8 bases not matched to a gene. The CDR3 consists of 17 residues. The CDR3 sequence is CASSLLLAGGPGNEQFF. The DNA of the CDR3 is TGTGCCAGCAGTTTATTGCTAGCGGGAGGGCCGGGGAATGAGCAGTTCTTC.

This clone was picked up one time. The chain couples TRBV11-3 to TRBJ2-3, with TRBD2 matching 11 bases. The length of the CDR3 is 15 residues. CDR1 is SGHNT, CDR2 YENEEA, per germline. The junction had 5 bases not matched to a gene; V was cut back by 2 bases and J by 7 bases. The CDR3 reads CASSLTRLAGNTQYF. CDR3 DNA: TGTGCCAGCAGCTTAACTCGACTAGCGGGAAATACGCAGTATTTT.

In regard to this clone: Compared with germline, one end of the junction differs, possibly owing to a read error. The chain is built from TRBV7-7 and TRBJ2-5; tentative D call: TRBD2 (6 bases). The CDR3 loop spans 17 amino acids. Germline-derived CDR1 and CDR2 are SSHAT and FNYEAQ (reference sequence). DNA of the CDR3: TGTGCTAGCACCCCAGTGGTCGGGGGAGGAGGTAGAGAGACCCAGTACTTC. Encoded protein: CASTPVVGGGGRETQYF.

This chain links TRBV9 with TRBJ2-5, with 12 bases that match TRBD1. CDR1 and CDR2 (germline): SGDLS, YYNGEE. The CDR3 loop spans 15 amino acids. With 3 bases clipped from V and 5 bases from J, the junction kept 5 bases outside the gene matches. The CDR3 DNA sequence: TGTGCCAGCAGCGCCCGGGACAGGGGGCGTGAGACCCAGTACTTC. Its protein product is CASSARDRGRETQYF.

This chain uses TRBV9 with TRBJ2-1; TRBD2 might be the D (7 bases). Looked up from germline, CDR1 is SGDLS and CDR2 is YYNGEE. The CDR3 sequence is 17 residues long. Deletions cut 8 bases from V and 0 bases from J, with 21 bases between. DNA for the CDR3: TGTGCCAGTGGGGGGCTAGCGGAATGGAGCTCCTACAATGAGCAGTTCTTC. It yields the protein CASGGLAEWSSYNEQFF.

This sequence joins TRBV5-1 and TRBJ2-5, with D tentatively TRBD2 (6 bases). V lost 6 bases and J 5 bases, leaving 14 bases between the germline ends. The germline V gene encodes CDR1 SGHRS and CDR2 YFSETQ. This CDR3 has 13 residues. The CDR3: CASNRDSQETQYF. The CDR3 nucleotides read TGCGCCAGCAACCGGGACTCCCAGGAGACCCAGTACTTC.